This TCR beta chain was sequenced during a study of blood T cell repertoires in COVID-19. At the level of the study: Some COVID-19 samples were acute and others convalescent; all came from the United States, Italy and Spain. PBMCs, B-cell-depleted T cells, or T cells provided the cDNA or gDNA that made up the material.

Per the original data handling: Researchers report that nucleated cell counts were estimated from reference gene primer amplification. The data were produced by immunoSEQ multiplex PCR, yet TCRdb's version contains in-frame clones alone and is incomplete. The V and J calls and clone size are taken from that table; D and trimming were inferred from the DNA. The sample consists of about 200,000 clones, 70% to 90% of them appearing once. A few counts support this clone. The V end was cut by 2 bases, the J end by 5 bases, with 18 bases between. The CDR3 totals 16 residues. Germline CDR1 reads KGHSH; CDR2 reads LQKENI. The Seattle site enrolled patients during active infection and followed them longitudinally.

The TCR originated in a man aged 50-59 years with COVID-19, enrolled during active disease. This chain joins TRBV18 and TRBJ1-1; D is possibly TRBD1 (6 bases). The sequenced material came from peripheral blood. The CDR3 protein is CASSPTQGATGTEAFF. CDR3 coding DNA: TGTGCCAGCTCACCAACACAGGGTGCCACGGGGACTGAAGCTTTCTTT.